The T cell receptor (beta chain) described here comes from a study of blood T cells in healthy people across ages. The CDR3 contains 12 residues. The germline V and J ends were trimmed by 0 bases and 6 bases, with 6 bases remaining between them. Per the germline V gene, CDR1 is MNHEY and CDR2 is SVGEGT. Combining a sample-barcoded 5' primer with a J-beta primer mix, a second PCR ran for 7 to 11 cycles. A minimum of 3 million CDR3-containing paired-end reads was obtained for each sample. TCRdb ran MiXCR on the 5' RACE reads and lists one entry per CDR3 protein. Of 1.5 million to 2 million distinct CDR3 sequences in the sample, roughly 30% were seen once.

Material for sequencing was blood. This receptor was taken from a woman younger than 45 in good health. J is TRBJ2-7 and V is TRBV6-2 or TRBV6-3, with no clear D. Here the CDR3 reads CASSYSNTEQYF. DNA of the CDR3: TGTGCCAGCAGTTACTCGAACACCGAGCAGTACTTC.